One sample yielded the 24 T cell receptor beta chains listed below, sequenced in a study of TIL therapy for anti-PD-1-resistant metastatic lung cancer. Time point: pre-treatment sample, taken before nivolumab and TIL therapy. Most excised metastases sampled were pleural nodules or supraclavicular lymph nodes. This was the immunoSEQ v3 assay. TCRdb keeps only in-frame clones here, not all; method: immunoSEQ multiplex PCR. The data contain more than 90,000 clones, less than 70% of them singletons. Specimen: tumor tissue, collected at baseline. The receptors were sampled from a person between 25 and 80 years old with non-small cell lung cancer.

Only a few counts were recorded for this clone. The chain links TRBV6-5 to TRBJ2-5, with D unresolved. The CDR3 sequence is 15 residues long. The V gene's germline CDR1 is MNHEY and CDR2 SVGAGI. Trimming pared 4 bases from V and 0 bases from J, leaving 12 bases between. The CDR3 DNA follows: TGTGCCAGCAGTTCAGCCCTCTTGTACCAAGAGACCCAGTACTTC. Translation: CASSSALLYQETQYF.

The chain combines TRBV6-5 with TRBJ1-1, with TRBD1 matching 7 bases. CDR3 size: 15 residues. The junction had 2 bases not matched to a gene; V was cut back by 0 bases and J by 1 base. Germline V CDR1 and CDR2: MNHEY, SVGAGI. CDR3 sequence (DNA): TGTGCCAGCAGTTACTCCCGGGACAGGAACACTGAAGCTTTCTTT. Translated, it gives CASSYSRDRNTEAFF.

This clone has a handful of counts. This rearrangement joins TRBV7-9 to TRBJ2-1; D ambiguous. The CDR3 loop spans 10 amino acids. V shed 10 bases and J shed 9 bases, with 10 bases lying between them. CDR1 SEHNR and CDR2 FQNEAQ come from the germline V gene (reference sequence). For the CDR3, the DNA is TGTGCCACCCTAACCCTTGAGCAGTTCTTC. It codes for CATLTLEQFF.

This clone was seen more than once but under ten times. This chain uses TRBV5-1 with TRBJ1-6; D is perhaps TRBD1 (5 bases). V was trimmed by 4 bases and J by 7 bases, leaving 12 bases between them. This CDR3 contains 14 residues. Germline CDR1 reads SGHRS; CDR2 reads YFSETQ. The CDR3 nucleotides are TGCGCCAGCAGCCCAGGACAAGTCAATTCACCCCTCCACTTT. Amino acid sequence: CASSPGQVNSPLHF.

This clone showed up just once. J is TRBJ1-5 and V is TRBV19; D is unclear. The CDR3 has 17 amino acids. CDR1 and CDR2 (germline): LNHDA, SQIVND (reference sequence). Trimming removed 0 bases at V and 6 bases at J, with 18 bases between. The CDR3 DNA reads TGTGCCAGTAGTATAGATCACTGGAGCAGGACGGGTCAGCCCCAGCATTTT. Protein sequence: CASSIDHWSRTGQPQHF.

V usage is TRBV7-8 and J usage is TRBJ1-3; tentative D call: TRBD1 (5 bases). Germline values: CDR1 SGHVS, CDR2 FQNEAQ. Between the trimmed V and J ends, which lost 5 bases and 0 bases, there was a span of 20 bases. The CDR3 is 18 residues long. The CDR3 DNA is TGTGCCAGCAGCGTGGACATTCAGGCGAGACCCTCTGGAAACACCATATATTTT. Amino acids: CASSVDIQARPSGNTIYF.

The V gene is TRBV18, the J gene TRBJ1-1; D not resolved. Trimming removed 3 bases at V and 7 bases at J, with 12 bases between. The CDR3 length is 13 residues. From germline, CDR1 is KGHSH and CDR2 LQKENI. The CDR3 DNA follows: TGTGCCAGCTCACCGGGAGGTACCTATGAAGCTTTCTTT. Protein sequence: CASSPGGTYEAFF.

The chain combines TRBV6-5 with TRBJ1-6, with 8 nucleotides matching TRBD1. Germline V gives CDR1 MNHEY, CDR2 SVGAGI. The V gene end was trimmed by 6 bases and the J gene end by 12 bases; junction bases not matched to a gene: 7. The CDR3 sequence is 13 residues long. The CDR3 protein is CASSLGQGRPLHF. CDR3 bases: TGTGCCAGCAGCTTAGGACAGGGACGACCCCTCCACTTT.

This clone occurred a few times. The V and J genes are TRBV27 and TRBJ1-6, with D uncertain. The V gene lost 5 bases and the J gene lost 7 bases, with 6 bases spanning the gap. Germline lookup yields CDR1 MNHEY and CDR2 SMNVEV (reference sequence). The CDR3 totals 12 residues. The DNA for the CDR3 is TGTGCCAGCAGTCGGAACAATTCACCCCTCCACTTT. Translation gives CASSRNNSPLHF.

The chain links TRBV30 to TRBJ1-2; unclear D gene. Germline V CDR1 and CDR2: GTSNPN, SVGIG (reference sequence). The CDR3 totals 12 residues. The V end was cut by 1 base, the J end by 4 bases, with 7 bases between. CDR3 region: CAWSGGRYGYTF. The CDR3 nucleotides read TGTGCCTGGAGTGGTGGGCGCTATGGCTACACCTTC.

This clone was detected a few times. V usage is TRBV7-2 and J usage is TRBJ2-2; the match to TRBD1 covers 7 bases. V shed 5 bases, J shed 6 bases, and the junction held 9 bases outside the gene matches. CDR1 is SGHTA and CDR2 is FQGNSA in the germline V gene. The length of the CDR3 is 15 residues. The CDR3 bases are TGTGCCAGCAGCCCGAGGACAGGCCGGTCCGGGGAGCTGTTTTTT. Encoded protein: CASSPRTGRSGELFF. Complete variable domain (other parts from reference TRBV7-2 and TRBJ2-2): GAGVSQSPSNKVTEKGKDVELRCDPISGHTALYWYRQSLGQGLEFLIYFQGNSAPDKSGLPSDRFSAERTGGSVSTLTIQRTQQEDSAVYLCASSPRTGRSGELFFGEGSRLTVL.

CDR3 protein: CASSALFGTYNEQFF. In DNA, the CDR3 is TGTGCCAGCAGCGCCCTCTTCGGGACCTACAATGAGCAGTTCTTC. The rearrangement links TRBV9 to TRBJ2-1, with D possibly TRBD2 on 5 matching bases. Looked up from germline, CDR1 is SGDLS and CDR2 is YYNGEE. CDR3 size: 15 residues. Trimming removed 3 bases from V and 2 bases from J, with 12 bases in between.

The V and J genes are TRBV9 and TRBJ2-1; TRBD1 matches 11 bases. The germline gives CDR1 SGDLS, CDR2 YYNGEE. This CDR3 is 15 amino acids long. The V and J ends lost 4 bases and 4 bases, in that order; junction bases with no gene match: 4. CDR3 nucleotide sequence: TGTGCCAGCAGCCCGGGACAGGGGGAGTACAATGAGCAGTTCTTC. Translation: CASSPGQGEYNEQFF.

The V call is TRBV7-6, the J call TRBJ2-3; 14 nucleotides align to TRBD2. The junction had 7 bases not matched to a gene; V was cut back by 4 bases and J by 4 bases. Germline CDR1 is SGHVS and CDR2 is FNYEAQ. This CDR3 contains 17 residues. DNA of the CDR3: TGTGCCAGCAGCTCCTGGACTAGCGGGAGGTTGGCAGATACGCAGTATTTT. As protein: CASSSWTSGRLADTQYF.

This clone was seen more than once but under ten times. The V and J genes are TRBV7-8 and TRBJ1-5; no reliable D call. The CDR3 spans 12 residues. Trimming shortened V by 8 bases and J by 7 bases, and 12 bases separated the two germline ends. Germline assignment: CDR1 SGHVS and CDR2 FQNEAQ. CDR3 loop: CASGSGLQPQHF. In nucleotides, the CDR3 is TGTGCCAGCGGGTCAGGCTTGCAGCCCCAGCATTTT.

The rearrangement joins TRBV10-3 to TRBJ2-1; 7 bases are a match to TRBD2. The CDR3 sequence is 13 residues long. V shed 8 bases and J 9 bases; nucleotides not matched to a gene: 10. The V gene's germline CDR1 is ENHRY and CDR2 SYGVKD. In DNA form, the CDR3 reads TGTGCCATCGAGGCTAGCGGTTTGGGTGAGCAGTTCTTC. Residues: CAIEASGLGEQFF.

The chain couples TRBV19 to TRBJ1-5; weak D call: TRBD1 (5 bases). Germline-derived CDR1 and CDR2 are LNHDA and SQIVND (reference sequence). Trimming took off 3 bases at V and 9 bases at J, with 9 bases between the two ends. This CDR3 comprises 12 residues. CDR3: CASSISRGPQHF. CDR3 nucleotides: TGTGCCAGTAGTATCTCAAGGGGGCCCCAGCATTTT.

This clone came up many times. The rearrangement joins TRBV3-1 (or the pseudogene TRBV3-2) to TRBJ2-7, with D unclear. Germline V gives CDR1 LGHDT, CDR2 YNNKEL (reference sequence). Trimming took off 5 bases at V and 3 bases at J, with 5 bases between the two ends. This CDR3 contains 11 residues. The CDR3 region is CASSTVYEQYF. Here the CDR3 DNA reads TGTGCCAGCAGCACCGTCTACGAGCAGTACTTC.

This chain links TRBV5-5 with TRBJ2-5, with D uncertain. The V gene's germline CDR1 is SGHKS and CDR2 YYEKEE (reference sequence). The CDR3 covers 13 residues. The germline V and J ends were trimmed by 4 bases and 5 bases, with 12 bases remaining between them. The CDR3 nucleotides are TGTGCCAGCAGCAAAATTAGGACCGAGACCCAGTACTTC. Protein: CASSKIRTETQYF.

This clone was recorded at least ten times. The chain employs TRBV15 and TRBJ1-4, with TRBD1 matching 10 bases. The CDR3 extends over 15 amino acids. Germline CDR1 is LNHNV and CDR2 is YYDKDF (reference sequence). Unmatched junction bases numbered 3, after V lost 2 bases and J lost 6 bases. The CDR3 DNA reads TGTGCCACCAGCAGAAGACAGGGGGCGGATGAAAAACTGTTTTTT. Translation gives CATSRRQGADEKLFF.

The rearrangement joins TRBV5-1 to TRBJ2-7; TRBD2 agrees at 8 bases. Trimming cost V 0 bases and J 3 bases; bases outside gene matches: 5. This CDR3 comprises 15 residues. Looked up from germline, CDR1 is SGHRS and CDR2 is YFSETQ. The DNA of the CDR3 is TGCGCCAGCAGCTTGGGACGGGAGGGCCTCTACGAGCAGTACTTC. Protein product: CASSLGREGLYEQYF.

V is TRBV5-1 and J is TRBJ2-7; D unresolved. This CDR3 contains 15 residues. The germline V gene has CDR1 SGHRS and CDR2 YFSETQ. V shed 3 bases and J shed 7 bases, with 20 bases lying between them. CDR3 in amino acids: CASSSGASRFREQYF. The DNA of the CDR3 is TGCGCCAGCAGCTCGGGCGCCAGCCGATTTCGGGAGCAGTACTTC.

The genes are TRBV28 and TRBJ1-1, with D possibly being TRBD1 (5 bases). The CDR3 has 15 residues. The germline CDR1 and CDR2 sequences are MDHEN and SYDVKM. V shed 2 bases and J shed 1 base, with 11 bases lying between them. The CDR3 DNA reads TGTGCCAGCAGTTTAGGGACTTCTAGGAACACTGAAGCTTTCTTT. This codes for CASSLGTSRNTEAFF.

This rearrangement joins TRBV6-2 or TRBV6-3 to TRBJ2-7, with a possible D match to TRBD1 (6 bases). Germline V gene lookup returns CDR1 MNHEY and CDR2 SVGEGT. V shed 4 bases and J shed 12 bases, with 16 bases lying between them. The CDR3 runs to 12 residues. CDR3 sequence reads: CASSSLDSVAYF. The CDR3 DNA follows: TGTGCCAGCAGTTCGCTGGACAGTGTTGCGTACTTC.